This is a list of T cell receptor beta chains from one sample in a study of T cells after yellow fever vaccination. TCRdb analysed the 5' RACE reads with MiXCR anew, one entry per CDR3 protein. The sample holds hundreds of thousands of distinct CDR3 sequences, around 20% seen once. This material consisted of PBMCs, taken before the yellow fever booster vaccination. The receptors were sampled from a man aged 18 to 29 who received the YFV17D yellow fever vaccine. Both conserved end residues are part of each CDR3. A D gene is named only where the DNA matches it firmly. Only part of the rows carry a size: once, few, many, or a class if the clone is expanded.

cdr3_aa cdr3_nt clone_size j_call d_call v_call cdr3_length
CASTAGLAVLETQYF TGTGCCAGCACCGCCGGACTAGCGGTACTAGAGACCCAGTACTTC few TRBJ2-5 TRBD2 TRBV6-5 15
CASSLPQGEGYEQYF TGTGCCAGCAGCTTACCCCAGGGGGAGGGCTACGAGCAGTACTTC NA TRBJ2-7 NA TRBV11-2 15
CASSPGLGTSGYEQYF TGTGCCAGCTCACCAGGACTGGGGACTAGCGGTTACGAGCAGTACTTC NA TRBJ2-7 TRBD2 TRBV18 16
CASSATGPRYNEQFF TGTGCCAGCAGTGCTACAGGTCCGCGGTACAATGAGCAGTTCTTC few TRBJ2-1 NA TRBV12-3/TRBV12-4 15
CASSLSSAGGDGYTF TGTGCCAGCAGTTTATCCTCCGCAGGGGGGGATGGCTACACCTTC few TRBJ1-2 TRBD1 TRBV12-3/TRBV12-4 15
CASSYRSHTGYTF TGTGCCAGCAGTTACCGGTCGCACACAGGCTACACCTTC few TRBJ1-2 NA TRBV6-5 13
CASSSPRRPLQNF TGTGCCAGCAGTTCCCCTCGAAGGCCCCTTCAGAATTTT few TRBJ2-3 NA TRBV6-6 13
CASSYSSGGVEAFF TGTGCCAGCAGTTACTCGTCGGGTGGCGTTGAAGCTTTCTTT few TRBJ1-1 NA TRBV6-5 14
CASSPGDQETQYF TGTGCCAGCTCACCAGGAGACCAAGAGACCCAGTACTTC NA TRBJ2-5 NA TRBV18 13
CASSQEPRGGTEAFF TGTGCCAGCAGCCAAGAGCCCAGGGGAGGGACTGAAGCTTTCTTT few TRBJ1-1 NA TRBV3-1 15
CASRQSGGDEQFF TGCGCCAGTAGACAGAGCGGGGGGGATGAGCAGTTCTTC NA TRBJ2-1 TRBD2 TRBV5-1 13
CASSSDRGISHEQYF TGTGCCAGCAGTTCGGACAGGGGAATTAGCCACGAGCAGTACTTC few TRBJ2-7 TRBD1 TRBV6-1 15
CASSLAGLDLNEQYF TGCGCCAGCAGCTTGGCGGGACTGGACCTTAACGAGCAGTACTTC NA TRBJ2-7 NA TRBV5-1 15
CSAEKGFGEKLFF TGCAGCGCCGAGAAGGGGTTTGGTGAAAAACTGTTTTTT NA TRBJ1-4 NA TRBV29-1 13
CAISEFGEDTQYF TGTGCCATCAGTGAGTTTGGGGAAGATACGCAGTATTTT NA TRBJ2-3 NA TRBV10-3 13
CASQTSGYNEQFF TGTGCCAGCCAGACTAGCGGATACAATGAGCAGTTCTTC NA TRBJ2-1 TRBD2 TRBV6-5 13
CASSTPTTGGDGYTF TGTGCCAGCAGTACACCGACCACAGGGGGCGATGGCTACACCTTC NA TRBJ1-2 TRBD1 TRBV5-4 15
CASSQQSGNTIYF TGTGCCAGCAGCCAACAGTCGGGCAACACCATATATTTT NA TRBJ1-3 NA TRBV7-2 13
CASSFDRYQETQYF TGTGCCAGCAGCTTCGACCGGTACCAAGAGACCCAGTACTTC few TRBJ2-5 NA TRBV7-2 14
CSVELGSGTEAFF TGCAGCGTTGAATTGGGGTCGGGGACTGAAGCTTTCTTT NA TRBJ1-1 NA TRBV29-1 13
CASSLGPPPGTGVEGYTF TGTGCCAGCAGCTTAGGACCCCCTCCCGGGACAGGGGTGGAAGGCTACACCTTC NA TRBJ1-2 TRBD1 TRBV7-2 18
CASSYRGGSGNTIYF TGTGCCAGCAGTTACCGTGGGGGCTCTGGAAACACCATATATTTT NA TRBJ1-3 NA TRBV6-5 15
CASSLGQSGSQHF TGTGCCAGCAGCCTGGGACAGTCAGGGTCCCAGCATTTT once TRBJ1-5 TRBD1 TRBV6-1 13
CASSYGGVNYGYTF TGTGCCAGCAGTTACGGGGGAGTTAACTATGGCTACACCTTC few TRBJ1-2 NA TRBV6-5 14
CASSSRAGNTEAFF TGTGCCAGCAGTTCCAGGGCGGGGAACACTGAAGCTTTCTTT few TRBJ1-1 NA TRBV27 14
CSARRQEDQPQHF TGCAGTGCTAGAAGACAGGAGGATCAGCCCCAGCATTTT NA TRBJ1-5 NA TRBV20-1 13
CSASDRVSEQYF TGCAGTGCTTCGGACAGGGTTAGCGAGCAGTACTTC NA TRBJ2-7 TRBD1 TRBV20-1 12
CASSEPLGGQGQWPQHF TGTGCCAGCAGTGAACCCCTGGGGGGACAGGGTCAATGGCCCCAGCATTTT NA TRBJ1-5 TRBD1 TRBV6-1 17
CASSQSEGYGYTF TGTGCCAGCAGCCAATCGGAAGGTTATGGCTACACCTTC NA TRBJ1-2 NA TRBV3-1 13
CASYVRASSTDTQYF TGTGCCAGCTATGTCCGGGCGAGTAGCACAGATACGCAGTATTTT few TRBJ2-3 NA TRBV7-9 15
CASSPGTSGITDTQYF TGTGCCAGCTCACCGGGGACTAGCGGAATCACAGATACGCAGTATTTT few TRBJ2-3 TRBD2 TRBV18 16
CASRTGSRQPQHF TGTGCCAGCAGGACAGGGAGTCGACAGCCCCAGCATTTT NA TRBJ1-5 TRBD1 TRBV12-3/TRBV12-4 13
CASSRDSWMETQYF TGTGCCAGCAGCCGGGACAGTTGGATGGAGACCCAGTACTTC few TRBJ2-5 TRBD1 TRBV7-6 14
CASNDMVKNIQYF TGTGCCAGCAACGATATGGTCAAAAACATTCAGTACTTC NA TRBJ2-4 NA TRBV7-8 13
CSASSTAGNQPQHF TGCAGTGCTAGTTCAACGGCGGGGAATCAGCCCCAGCATTTT few TRBJ1-5 NA TRBV20-1 14
CASTGTGFFGYTF TGTGCCAGCACCGGAACTGGCTTTTTTGGCTACACCTTC NA TRBJ1-2 NA TRBV12-3/TRBV12-4 13
CASRPGGSGNTIYF TGTGCCAGCAGGCCAGGGGGCAGTGGAAACACCATATATTTT few TRBJ1-3 TRBD1 TRBV6-2/TRBV6-3 14
CASSPPRGQGGYEQYF TGTGCCAGCTCACCACCGCGAGGACAGGGAGGATACGAGCAGTACTTC NA TRBJ2-7 TRBD1 TRBV18 16
CASSQDGLAVITDTQYF TGCGCCAGCAGCCAAGATGGCCTAGCGGTGATCACAGATACGCAGTATTTT NA TRBJ2-3 TRBD2 TRBV4-1 17
CASNLQGESGNTIYF TGTGCCAGCAACCTACAGGGAGAATCTGGAAACACCATATATTTT NA TRBJ1-3 NA TRBV28 15
CATSRDRVVSNQPQHF TGTGCCACCAGCAGAGACAGGGTGGTCAGCAATCAGCCCCAGCATTTT few TRBJ1-5 NA TRBV15 16
CASTLYGTGSYNEQFF TGTGCCAGCACGTTATATGGGACAGGGTCCTACAATGAGCAGTTCTTC NA TRBJ2-1 TRBD1 TRBV27 16
CSARGQGLVRRGGEQFF TGCAGTGCTAGAGGGCAGGGTCTAGTGAGGCGGGGGGGAGAGCAGTTCTTC NA TRBJ2-1 TRBD2 TRBV20-1 17
CASSLGTSGGFTQYF TGTGCCAGCAGCTTAGGGACTAGCGGGGGGTTTACGCAGTATTTT many TRBJ2-3 TRBD2 TRBV7-2 15
CASSLGTGGNGYTF TGCGCCAGCAGCTTGGGGACAGGGGGCAATGGCTACACCTTC few TRBJ1-2 TRBD1 TRBV5-1 14
CASTLLAGTDTQYF TGTGCCAGCACCCTATTAGCGGGCACAGATACGCAGTATTTT NA TRBJ2-3 NA TRBV28 14
CASSPGQGHDTQYF TGTGCCAGCAGCCCGGGACAGGGACACGATACGCAGTATTTT NA TRBJ2-3 TRBD1 TRBV6-6 14
CASSPGRGGSPLHF TGTGCCAGCAGCCCCGGACGGGGAGGTTCACCCCTCCACTTT NA TRBJ1-6 NA TRBV27 14
CASSFVTGGNQPQHF TGTGCCAGCAGCTTCGTGACAGGGGGAAATCAGCCCCAGCATTTT NA TRBJ1-5 TRBD1 TRBV7-2 15
CASSQVGVMGTEAFF TGCGCCAGCAGCCAAGTCGGCGTAATGGGCACTGAAGCTTTCTTT NA TRBJ1-1 NA TRBV4-1 15
CASRRVRSYGYTF TGTGCCAGCAGAAGGGTCAGGTCATATGGCTACACCTTC few TRBJ1-2 NA TRBV6-5 13
CASSYLTGFGNTIYF TGTGCCAGCAGCTACCTAACAGGGTTTGGAAACACCATATATTTT NA TRBJ1-3 NA TRBV11-2 15
CASRAPRGRGEKLFF TGTGCCAGCAGGGCTCCCAGGGGGCGCGGTGAAAAACTGTTTTTT NA TRBJ1-4 TRBD1 TRBV12-3/TRBV12-4 15
CASGYNQPQHF TGTGCCAGCGGCTACAATCAGCCCCAGCATTTT few TRBJ1-5 NA TRBV2 11
CASSPSPGDRGETQYF TGTGCCAGCAGTCCTTCTCCAGGGGATCGAGGAGAGACCCAGTACTTC NA TRBJ2-5 NA TRBV6-5 16
CASSTLRGGAGETQYF TGTGCCAGCAGTACCCTGCGGGGGGGCGCTGGAGAGACCCAGTACTTC NA TRBJ2-5 TRBD2 TRBV12-3/TRBV12-4 16
CAWSVAQAPFF TGTGCCTGGAGTGTTGCCCAGGCCCCGTTCTTC few TRBJ2-1 NA TRBV30 11
CASSFGRSDIYGYTF TGTGCCAGCAGCTTCGGGCGGAGCGATATCTATGGCTACACCTTC NA TRBJ1-2 NA TRBV7-9 15
CSARDSGGQETQYF TGCAGTGCTAGAGATTCCGGGGGGCAAGAGACCCAGTACTTC few TRBJ2-5 TRBD2 TRBV20-1 14